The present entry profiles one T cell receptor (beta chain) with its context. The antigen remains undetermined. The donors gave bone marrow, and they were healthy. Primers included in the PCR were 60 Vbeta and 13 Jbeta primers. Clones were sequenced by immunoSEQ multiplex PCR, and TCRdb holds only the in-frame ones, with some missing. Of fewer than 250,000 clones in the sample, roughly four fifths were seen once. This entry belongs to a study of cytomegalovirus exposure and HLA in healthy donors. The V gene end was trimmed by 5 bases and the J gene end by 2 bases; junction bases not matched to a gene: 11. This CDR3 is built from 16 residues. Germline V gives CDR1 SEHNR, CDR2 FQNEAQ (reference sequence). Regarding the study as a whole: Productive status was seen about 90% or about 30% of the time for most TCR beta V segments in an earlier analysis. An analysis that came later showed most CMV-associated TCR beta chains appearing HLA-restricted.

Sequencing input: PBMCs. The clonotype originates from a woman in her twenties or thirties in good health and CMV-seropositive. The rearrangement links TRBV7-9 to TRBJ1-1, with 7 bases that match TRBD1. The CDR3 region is CASSPPRRQGNTEAFF. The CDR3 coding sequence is TGTGCCAGCAGCCCCCCCAGGAGACAGGGCAACACTGAAGCTTTCTTT.